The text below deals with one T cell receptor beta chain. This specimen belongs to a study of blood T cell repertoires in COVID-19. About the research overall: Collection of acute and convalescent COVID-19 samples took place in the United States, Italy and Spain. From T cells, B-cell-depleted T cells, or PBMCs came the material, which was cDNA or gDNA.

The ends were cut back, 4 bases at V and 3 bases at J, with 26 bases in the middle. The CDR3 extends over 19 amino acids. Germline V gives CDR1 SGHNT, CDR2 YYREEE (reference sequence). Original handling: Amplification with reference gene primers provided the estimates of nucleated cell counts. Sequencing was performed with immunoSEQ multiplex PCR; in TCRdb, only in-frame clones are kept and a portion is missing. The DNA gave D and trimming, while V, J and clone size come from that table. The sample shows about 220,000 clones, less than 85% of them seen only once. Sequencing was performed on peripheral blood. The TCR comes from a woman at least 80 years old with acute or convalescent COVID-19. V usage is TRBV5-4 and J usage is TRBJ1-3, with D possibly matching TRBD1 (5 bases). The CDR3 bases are TGTGCCAGCAGCCTTCCACCCGACAGCACGGTTCTAAGTGGAAACACCATATATTTT. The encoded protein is CASSLPPDSTVLSGNTIYF.